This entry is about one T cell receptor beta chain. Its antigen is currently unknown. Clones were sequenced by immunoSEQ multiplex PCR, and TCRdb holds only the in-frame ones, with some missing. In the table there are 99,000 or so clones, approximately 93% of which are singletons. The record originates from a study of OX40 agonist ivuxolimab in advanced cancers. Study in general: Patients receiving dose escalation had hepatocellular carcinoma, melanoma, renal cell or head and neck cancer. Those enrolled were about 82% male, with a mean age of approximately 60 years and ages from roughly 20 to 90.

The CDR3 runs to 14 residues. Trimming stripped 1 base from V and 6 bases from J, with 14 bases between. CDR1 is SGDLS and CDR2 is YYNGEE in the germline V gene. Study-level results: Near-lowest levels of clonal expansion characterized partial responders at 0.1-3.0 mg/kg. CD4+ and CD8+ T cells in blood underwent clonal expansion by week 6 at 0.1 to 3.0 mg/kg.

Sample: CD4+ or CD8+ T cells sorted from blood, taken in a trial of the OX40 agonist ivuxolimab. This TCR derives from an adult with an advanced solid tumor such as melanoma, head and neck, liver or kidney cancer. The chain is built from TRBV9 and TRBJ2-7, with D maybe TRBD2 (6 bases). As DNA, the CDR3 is TGTGCCAGCAGCGTACTCAGCCTCGGGGGCGAGCAGTACTTC. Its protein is CASSVLSLGGEQYF.